This TCR beta chain was profiled in a study of blood T cell repertoires in COVID-19. With 3 bases clipped from V and 4 bases from J, the junction kept 5 bases outside the gene matches. The CDR3 extends over 15 amino acids. Germline CDR1 is MRHNA and CDR2 is SNTAGT. The protocol was immunoSEQ multiplex PCR, while the TCRdb copy is restricted to in-frame clones and leaves out a portion. Of roughly 87,000 clones in the sample, roughly 80% were seen once. The clonotype was recovered from a woman aged 50 to 65 with acute or convalescent COVID-19. Sequenced sample: peripheral blood. The chain joins TRBV6-4 to TRBJ2-3; TRBD2 matches 9 bases. CDR3 sequence: CASSEQGGGADTQYF. The CDR3 bases are TGTGCCAGCAGTGAACAGGGCGGGGGGGCAGATACGCAGTATTTT.